Below are 24 T cell receptor beta chains sequenced from a single sample in a study of T-cell memory formation after mild COVID-19. MiXCR, applied by TCRdb to the 5' RACE reads, yields one record per CDR3 protein. The table includes hundreds of thousands of distinct CDR3 sequences, less than 25% detected once. Specimen: PBMCs or a T cell subset sorted from them (not recorded which). The source is a young man who had mild COVID-19 (a few samples of this study predate the infection). Cell type and time point are not known.

The rearrangement joins TRBV20-1 to TRBJ2-2; no reliable D call. This CDR3 has 13 residues. Germline CDR1 DFQATT, CDR2 SNEGSKA (reference sequence). V was trimmed by 1 base and J by 6 bases, leaving 9 bases between them. The chain's CDR3 is CSARAFPAGELFF. CDR3 nucleotide sequence: TGCAGTGCTAGAGCCTTTCCGGCCGGGGAGCTGTTTTTT.

The genes are TRBV10-3 and TRBJ1-5; tentatively, D is TRBD1 (6 bases). The length of the CDR3 is 14 residues. The V end was cut by 6 bases, the J end by 7 bases, with 16 bases between. Germline V CDR1 and CDR2: ENHRY, SYGVKD. The CDR3 is CAIRSDRTEQPQHF. CDR3 sequence (DNA): TGTGCCATCAGGAGCGACAGGACTGAGCAGCCCCAGCATTTT.

This clonotype showed up many times. V is TRBV5-6 and J is TRBJ2-3; TRBD2 agrees at 7 bases. V lost 0 bases to trimming and J lost 6 bases; unmatched junction nucleotides: 7. From germline, CDR1 is SGHDT and CDR2 YYEEEE. The CDR3 is 15 residues long. The CDR3: CASSLDALRGDTQYF. CDR3 in DNA: TGTGCCAGCAGCTTGGACGCCCTGCGGGGGGATACGCAGTATTTT.

The rearrangement links TRBV7-2 to TRBJ2-5, with 12 positions matching TRBD2. V lost 6 bases to trimming and J lost 3 bases; unmatched junction nucleotides: 8. Germline CDR1 reads SGHTA; CDR2 reads FQGNSA. The CDR3 covers 16 residues. The CDR3 sequence: CASSPSLAGGKETQYF. CDR3 DNA sequence: TGTGCCAGCAGTCCCTCACTAGCGGGGGGTAAAGAGACCCAGTACTTC.

The chain joins TRBV5-1 to TRBJ2-1; either TRBD1 or TRBD2 may supply D (5 bases each). V shed 1 base and J shed 5 bases, with 13 bases lying between them. Germline V gene data show CDR1 as SGHRS and CDR2 as YFSETQ. CDR3 length: 15 residues. CDR3 nucleotide sequence: TGCGCCAGCAGCTTGTCGGGGCAGGCGAACAATGAGCAGTTCTTC. Residues: CASSLSGQANNEQFF.

The table lists this clonotype with a few counts. V gene TRBV24-1 combines with J gene TRBJ2-3, with D uncertain. The CDR3 is 12 residues long. Trimming took 12 bases from V and 4 from J, leaving 13 bases between them. Germline CDR1 is KGHDR and CDR2 is SFDVKD. The CDR3 loop is CASMGIPDTQYF. The CDR3 coding sequence is TGTGCCTCAATGGGGATCCCAGATACGCAGTATTTT.

The rearrangement joins TRBV12-3 or TRBV12-4 to TRBJ1-5; 10 positions match TRBD1. The CDR3 has 17 amino acids. V was pared by 1 base and J by 7 bases, with 10 bases of the junction left unmatched. The CDR3: CASSLGDRGPMRQPQHF. The CDR3, as DNA: TGTGCCAGCAGTTTAGGGGACAGGGGTCCTATGAGGCAGCCCCAGCATTTT.

The table lists this clonotype with a count of one. V is TRBV20-1 and J is TRBJ2-3, with D possibly TRBD2 on 6 matching bases. This CDR3 spans 16 amino acids. Looked up from germline, CDR1 is DFQATT and CDR2 is SNEGSKA (reference sequence). Trimming cost V 0 bases and J 0 bases, with 13 bases left between them. CDR3 protein: CSARDRSRDSTDTQYF. CDR3 bases: TGCAGTGCTAGAGATCGGTCGCGGGACAGCACAGATACGCAGTATTTT.

In this sample, this clonotype turned up a few times. This sequence joins TRBV20-1 and TRBJ1-1; 8 bases match TRBD1. Germline CDR1 and CDR2: DFQATT and SNEGSKA (reference sequence). V was pared by 6 bases and J by 8 bases, with 11 bases of the junction left unmatched. CDR3 size: 13 residues. In nucleotides, the CDR3 is TGCAGTGCCCCCCGGGACAGGAGTGTCGAAGCTTTCTTT. This gives the protein CSAPRDRSVEAFF.

This chain uses TRBV18 with TRBJ1-1, with D hard to call. V was pared by 3 bases and J by 7 bases, with 12 bases between. Germline V gives CDR1 KGHSH, CDR2 LQKENI. This CDR3 is 13 amino acids long. The CDR3 sequence: CASSPAATNEAFF. The CDR3 nucleotides are TGTGCCAGCTCACCGGCGGCCACTAATGAAGCTTTCTTT.

The chain has TRBV19 and TRBJ2-3; D is unresolved. The CDR3 contains 14 residues. Per the germline V gene, CDR1 is LNHDA and CDR2 is SQIVND (reference sequence). Trimming took off 0 bases at V and 9 bases at J, with 13 bases between the two ends. The CDR3 DNA reads as TGTGCCAGTAGTATAGATTGGGTCGGACCCACGCAGTATTTT. It codes for CASSIDWVGPTQYF. Full variable domain (remainder filled in from reference TRBV19 and TRBJ2-3): DGGITQSPKYLFRKEGQNVTLSCEQNLNHDAMYWYRQDPGQGLRLIYYSQIVNDFQKGDIAEGYSVSREKKESFPLTVTSAQKNPTAFYLCASSIDWVGPTQYFGPGTRLTVL.

The genes are TRBV7-8 and TRBJ2-3; D is possibly TRBD1 (6 bases). Germline assignment: CDR1 SGHVS and CDR2 FQNEAQ. The V and J ends lost 5 bases and 6 bases respectively, with 15 bases between them. The CDR3 has 14 residues. The CDR3 spells CASSLGQFLDTQYF. The CDR3 DNA is TGTGCCAGCAGCCTAGGACAGTTTTTGGATACGCAGTATTTT.

The chain is built from TRBV2 and TRBJ2-2, with unresolved D. Germline V gene sequence: CDR1 SNHLY, CDR2 FYNNEI. Trimming cost V 7 bases and J 4 bases, with 7 bases left between them. There are 12 residues in the CDR3. The CDR3 reads CASTTITGELFF. The CDR3 coding sequence is TGTGCCAGCACCACCATCACCGGGGAGCTGTTTTTT.

The chain combines TRBV30 with TRBJ1-1; D gene ambiguous. CDR1 is GTSNPN, CDR2 SVGIG, per germline (reference sequence). Trimming removed 1 base at V and 1 base at J, with 13 bases between. CDR3 length: 15 amino acids. CDR3 sequence reads: CAWSELGFSNTEAFF. The DNA for the CDR3 is TGTGCCTGGAGTGAGCTCGGGTTCTCGAACACTGAAGCTTTCTTT. The whole variable domain, remainder taken from reference TRBV30 and TRBJ1-1, is SQTIHQWPATLVQPVGSPLSLECTVEGTSNPNLYWYRQAAGRGLQLLFYSVGIGQISSEVPQNLSASRPQDRQFILSSKKLLLSDSGFYLCAWSELGFSNTEAFFGQGTRLTVV.

This clonotype has a handful of counts. This chain connects TRBV12-3 or TRBV12-4 to TRBJ2-1; 7 nucleotides align to TRBD2. This CDR3 comprises 13 residues. J lost 8 bases, V lost 5 bases, and 6 bases had no gene match. CDR3 loop: CASSRDYTHEQFF. The CDR3 DNA reads as TGTGCCAGCAGTCGGGACTACACCCATGAGCAGTTCTTC.

This clonotype was recorded a few times. This rearrangement joins TRBV28 to TRBJ2-2; possibly TRBD2 for D (7 bases). The CDR3 loop spans 15 amino acids. Per germline, CDR1 MDHEN and CDR2 SYDVKM. Trimming pared 6 bases from V and 3 bases from J, leaving 14 bases between. The CDR3 region has the DNA TGTGCCAGCAGCCCGGCCGGGGGGCACACCGGGGAGCTGTTTTTT. Translating gives CASSPAGGHTGELFF.

Notes on this clonotype: A much larger clone sits a single nucleotide away, making a read error possible. The chain uses TRBV24-1 and TRBJ2-5; 7 bases agree with TRBD1. Germline values: CDR1 KGHDR, CDR2 SFDVKD. This CDR3 has 13 residues. As DNA, the CDR3 is TGTGCCACCAGACAGGGGAGTGTCGGGACCAAGTACTTC. Protein sequence: CATRQGSVGTKYF.

The rearrangement joins TRBV28 to TRBJ1-1; D is unclear. Trimming took off 6 bases at V and 9 bases at J, with 14 bases between the two ends. CDR1 is MDHEN and CDR2 is SYDVKM in the germline V gene. The CDR3 is 12 residues long. The CDR3 nucleotides read TGTGCCAGCAGCCGCGAAGGTGGAAAAGCTTTCTTT. Encoded protein: CASSREGGKAFF.

This clonotype was counted between two and nine times. The chain recombines TRBV28 with TRBJ1-6; unclear D gene. The V end was cut by 1 base, the J end by 6 bases, with 10 bases between. The CDR3 length is 15 residues. Germline CDR1 MDHEN, CDR2 SYDVKM. This CDR3 reads CASSLLRQINSPLHF. The CDR3 nucleotides read TGTGCCAGCAGTTTATTACGCCAGATTAATTCACCCCTCCACTTT. Full variable domain (outside the CDR3, taken from reference TRBV28 and TRBJ1-6): DVKVTQSSRYLVKRTGEKVFLECVQDMDHENMFWYRQDPGLGLRLIYFSYDVKMKEKGDIPEGYSVSREKKERFSLILESASTNQTSMYLCASSLLRQINSPLHFGNGTRLTVT.

The rearrangement links TRBV10-3 to TRBJ1-5; D might be TRBD1 (5 bases). V dropped 3 bases and J dropped 11 bases, with 20 bases sitting between them. The CDR3 loop spans 15 amino acids. Germline V gene sequence: CDR1 ENHRY, CDR2 SYGVKD. CDR3 bases: TGTGCCATCAGTGATCGTTCAGGGCCATCTTGGGCCCAGCATTTT. This codes for CAISDRSGPSWAQHF.

The rearrangement links TRBV12-3 or TRBV12-4 to TRBJ2-5; no firm D call. Trimming removed 5 bases at V and 5 bases at J, with 12 bases between. The CDR3 sequence is 13 residues long. The CDR3 coding sequence is TGTGCCAGCAGTCTCGGTGTTAGGGAGACCCAGTACTTC. Translating gives CASSLGVRETQYF.

The chain joins TRBV24-1 to TRBJ2-6; D is uncertain. The V gene lost 4 bases and the J gene lost 2 bases, with 2 bases spanning the gap. CDR1 and CDR2 (germline): KGHDR, SFDVKD. This CDR3 is built from 13 residues. The CDR3 here is CATSDPGANVLTF. Written as DNA, the CDR3 is TGTGCCACCAGTGACCCTGGGGCCAACGTCCTGACTTTC.

This clonotype has only a few counts. This chain joins TRBV2 and TRBJ2-2, with D unresolved. Germline V CDR1 and CDR2: SNHLY, FYNNEI. Trimming removed 5 bases from V and 2 bases from J, with 12 bases in between. CDR3 size: 15 residues. This chain's CDR3 is CASSPPYINTGELFF. The CDR3 DNA follows: TGTGCCAGCAGTCCCCCTTACATAAACACCGGGGAGCTGTTTTTT.

At least ten counts were recorded for this clonotype. The V call is TRBV4-3, the J call TRBJ2-2; 12 bases match TRBD2. This CDR3 contains 15 residues. Germline-derived CDR1 and CDR2 are LGHNA and YSLEER. V gave up 1 base and J gave up 6 bases; unmatched junction bases: 0. CDR3 region: CASSQASGGAGELFF. In DNA, the CDR3 is TGCGCCAGCAGCCAAGCTAGCGGGGGGGCCGGGGAGCTGTTTTTT.